The 5 T cell receptor beta chains below were found in one sample sequenced in a study of tumor and adjacent non-tumor tissue in lung cancer. TCRbeta libraries were built with three rounds of nested PCR, modified from ARM-PCR. TCRdb re-called the multiplex PCR reads through MiXCR, storing one row per CDR3 protein. The sample contains just over 200,000 distinct CDR3 sequences, 60% to 85% of which appear only once. No cell sorting was done before RNA was extracted from the tissue. Sequenced sample: lung tumor tissue. These receptors were obtained from a man aged 55 to 69 with non-small cell lung cancer.

This clonotype was picked up one time. A much bigger clone sits one base away, suggesting this may be a read error. CDR3 nucleotide sequence: TGTGCCAGCAGGAAGACTGAGTTGAGGGATGGCTACACCTTC. The encoded protein is CASRKTELRDGYTF. V is TRBV6-5 and J is TRBJ1-2, with D hard to call. The CDR3 is 14 residues long. V was shortened by 6 bases and J by 6 bases, with 17 bases between the two germline ends. Germline V gene data show CDR1 as MNHEY and CDR2 as SVGAGI.

Notes on this clonotype: As the CDR3 is not closed by the conserved phenylalanine or tryptophan, this likely results from a read error. The gene calls are TRBV20-1 and TRBJ1-1; possibly TRBD1 for D (5 bases). The CDR3 has 13 amino acids. Germline V gives CDR1 DFQATT, CDR2 SNEGSKA (reference sequence). CDR3 bases: TGCAGGGCGGTAATAGGGGTGAACACTGAAGCTTTCTTG. Amino acids: CRAVIGVNTEAFL.

The sample holds one count of this clonotype. The germline gene is not matched at one end of the junction; a read error may be the cause. The J gene is TRBJ1-1, the V gene TRBV20-1; D is unresolved. Germline loops: CDR1 DFQATT, CDR2 SNEGSKA (reference sequence). The CDR3 is 14 residues long. CDR3 DNA sequence: TGCAGCGCTAGACGACTAACAGTGAACCCTGAAGCTTTCTTT. Amino acid sequence: CSARRLTVNPEAFF.

This clonotype was detected many times. The CDR3 loop is CASGDRSTDTQYF. The CDR3 DNA reads as TGTGCCAGCGGGGACAGGAGCACAGATACGCAGTATTTT. The rearrangement links TRBV6-1 to TRBJ2-3; 8 nucleotides match TRBD1. Germline V gene data show CDR1 as MNHNS and CDR2 as SASEGT. Trimming removed 8 bases from V and 0 bases from J; junction bases left unmatched: 1. CDR3 length: 13 residues.

With respect to this clonotype: One base away lies a much larger clone, so this may be a sequencing read error. The rearrangement joins TRBV29-1 to TRBJ2-1; TRBD1 might be the D (8 bases). Germline CDR1 reads SQVTM; CDR2 reads ANQGSEA. This CDR3 contains 13 residues. The CDR3 sequence: CSALTGDYNVQFF. As DNA, the CDR3 is TGCAGCGCCTTGACAGGGGACTACAATGTGCAGTTCTTC.